This is a list of T cell receptor beta chains from one sample in a study of blood T cell repertoires in COVID-19. Sequenced by immunoSEQ multiplex PCR; TCRdb stores in-frame clones only, minus some. The sample has roughly 150,000 clones, roughly 89% seen once. The sample was peripheral blood. These receptors all come from a human donor in a cohort sampled during active COVID-19. CDR3s include the opening cysteine and the closing phenylalanine or tryptophan. A D gene is named only where the DNA matches it firmly. Some rows mark clone size as missing; the rest say once, few, many or name a class of expanded clone.

size: .
D: .
V: TRBV3-1/TRBV3-2
J: TRBJ1-1
CDR3: CASSQDAGAEAFF
DNA: TGTGCCAGCAGCCAAGATGCAGGGGCCGAGGCTTTCTTT

size: .
D: TRBD2
V: TRBV30
J: TRBJ2-5
CDR3: CAWSAGLAEQETQYF
DNA: TGTGCCTGGAGCGCCGGACTAGCGGAACAAGAGACCCAGTACTTC

size: .
D: TRBD1
V: TRBV6-5
J: TRBJ2-7
CDR3: CASSYSPDRAYEQYF
DNA: TGTGCCAGCAGTTACTCCCCAGACAGGGCCTACGAGCAGTACTTC

size: .
D: TRBD1
V: TRBV4-3
J: TRBJ1-2
CDR3: CASSQDARGRGYGYTF
DNA: TGCGCCAGCAGCCAAGATGCCAGGGGGCGCGGCTATGGCTACACCTTC

size: .
D: TRBD2
V: TRBV15
J: TRBJ2-7
CDR3: CATSRDPGGDYEQYF
DNA: TGTGCCACCAGCAGAGATCCCGGGGGGGACTACGAGCAGTACTTC

size: .
D: TRBD2
V: TRBV10-1
J: TRBJ2-3
CDR3: CASKTWAGGPSDTQYF
DNA: TGCGCCAGCAAAACTTGGGCGGGAGGGCCGTCAGATACGCAGTATTTT

size: .
D: TRBD1
V: TRBV28
J: TRBJ1-5
CDR3: CASSPQGALGFGSNQPQHF
DNA: TGTGCCAGCAGTCCCCAGGGGGCTTTAGGGTTCGGTAGCAATCAGCCCCAGCATTTT

size: .
D: .
V: TRBV7-9
J: TRBJ1-4
CDR3: CASSFGGTNEKLFF
DNA: TGTGCCAGCAGCTTCGGCGGAACTAATGAAAAACTGTTTTTT

size: .
D: .
V: TRBV12-5
J: TRBJ1-5
CDR3: CASGNINQPQHF
DNA: TGTGCTAGTGGAAATATCAATCAGCCCCAGCATTTT

size: few
D: .
V: TRBV13
J: TRBJ1-2
CDR3: CASRGRGQANYGYTF
DNA: TGTGCCAGCAGGGGGAGGGGCCAAGCTAACTATGGCTACACCTTC

size: .
D: .
V: TRBV13
J: TRBJ2-7
CDR3: CASSLIRDNYYEQYF
DNA: TGTGCCAGCAGCTTAATCCGGGACAATTACTACGAGCAGTACTTC

size: once
D: TRBD2
V: TRBV27
J: TRBJ2-5
CDR3: CASSFGGGETQYF
DNA: TGTGCCAGCAGTTTTGGGGGAGGGGAGACCCAGTACTTC

size: .
D: .
V: TRBV21-1
J: TRBJ2-2
CDR3: CASSKGRTGEEVGELFF
DNA: TGTGCCAGCAGCAAAGGACGGACAGGGGAGGAGGTCGGGGAGCTGTTTTTT

size: .
D: .
V: TRBV27
J: TRBJ1-2
CDR3: CASSLSLGGHIYGYTF
DNA: TGTGCCAGCAGTTTATCATTGGGGGGGCATATCTATGGCTACACCTTC

size: .
D: TRBD1
V: TRBV3-1/TRBV3-2
J: TRBJ1-2
CDR3: CASSHTGGADYGYTF
DNA: TGTGCCAGCAGCCACACAGGGGGCGCGGACTATGGCTACACCTTC

size: .
D: .
V: TRBV25-1
J: TRBJ1-6
CDR3: CASSLTRGSNSPLHF
DNA: TGTGCCAGCAGTCTCACCAGGGGCAGTAATTCACCCCTCCACTTT

size: .
D: .
V: TRBV28
J: TRBJ2-7
CDR3: CASSSPVGTSGGEQYF
DNA: TGTGCCAGCAGTTCCCCAGTCGGGACCTCCGGGGGCGAGCAGTACTTC

size: .
D: TRBD1
V: TRBV14
J: TRBJ2-7
CDR3: CASSSQGQGADEQYF
DNA: TGTGCCAGCAGCAGCCAAGGACAGGGGGCGGACGAGCAGTACTTC

size: .
D: .
V: TRBV6-5
J: TRBJ2-4
CDR3: CASSLTGLAKNIQYF
DNA: TGTGCCAGCAGTCTAACGGGACTTGCCAAAAACATTCAGTACTTC

size: .
D: TRBD1
V: TRBV25-1
J: TRBJ1-1
CDR3: CASSVAGGTEAFF
DNA: TGTGCCAGCAGCGTAGCAGGGGGCACTGAAGCTTTCTTT

size: .
D: .
V: TRBV4-1
J: TRBJ2-7
CDR3: CASSPNQGYEQYF
DNA: TGCGCCAGCAGCCCCAACCAGGGCTACGAGCAGTACTTC

size: .
D: TRBD2
V: TRBV11-3
J: TRBJ2-7
CDR3: CASSPRRVLAGGFREQYF
DNA: TGTGCCAGCAGCCCGCGTCGGGTGTTAGCGGGAGGGTTCCGCGAGCAGTACTTC

size: .
D: .
V: TRBV5-1
J: TRBJ1-4
CDR3: CASRGGSTNEKLFF
DNA: TGCGCCAGCAGAGGGGGTTCTACTAATGAAAAACTGTTTTTT

size: .
D: TRBD1
V: TRBV28
J: TRBJ2-7
CDR3: CASSTPRQGPAYEQYF
DNA: TGTGCCAGCAGTACTCCGCGACAGGGGCCTGCCTACGAGCAGTACTTC

size: .
D: TRBD1
V: TRBV27
J: TRBJ1-4
CDR3: CASSRTGITEKLFF
DNA: TGTGCCAGCAGTAGGACAGGGATAACGGAAAAACTGTTTTTT

size: .
D: TRBD2
V: TRBV27
J: TRBJ2-3
CDR3: CASSPPGGRTDTQYF
DNA: TGTGCCAGCAGTCCGCCGGGGGGGCGCACAGATACGCAGTATTTT

size: .
D: .
V: TRBV3-1/TRBV3-2
J: TRBJ2-7
CDR3: CASSQDRGQLAYEQYF
DNA: TGTGCCAGCAGCCAAGATCGAGGACAGCTAGCCTACGAGCAGTACTTC

size: once
D: TRBD1
V: TRBV13
J: TRBJ1-4
CDR3: CASSQGQATNEKLFF
DNA: TGTGCCAGCAGCCAAGGACAGGCAACTAATGAAAAACTGTTTTTT

size: .
D: TRBD2
V: TRBV2
J: TRBJ2-5
CDR3: CASSERLAGRKTQYF
DNA: TGTGCCAGCAGTGAGCGTCTAGCGGGACGAAAGACCCAGTACTTC

size: .
D: .
V: TRBV5-6
J: TRBJ2-7
CDR3: CASSFGSGTYEQYF
DNA: TGTGCCAGCAGCTTCGGTAGCGGAACCTACGAGCAGTACTTC

size: .
D: TRBD1
V: TRBV29-1
J: TRBJ2-6
CDR3: CSVGSGTGGLSGANVLTF
DNA: TGCAGCGTTGGATCCGGGACAGGGGGTTTGTCTGGGGCCAACGTCCTGACTTTC

size: .
D: TRBD1
V: TRBV7-9
J: TRBJ1-1
CDR3: CASSLGDRGNTEAFF
DNA: TGTGCCAGCAGCTTAGGGGACAGGGGGAACACTGAAGCTTTCTTT

size: once
D: TRBD1
V: TRBV7-2
J: TRBJ1-1
CDR3: CASSLVPVGTGVTEAFF
DNA: TGTGCCAGCAGCTTAGTACCGGTCGGGACAGGGGTCACTGAAGCTTTCTTT

size: .
D: .
V: TRBV2
J: TRBJ1-1
CDR3: CASSEALTDTNTEAFF
DNA: TGTGCCAGCAGTGAAGCCTTGACAGATACGAACACTGAAGCTTTCTTT

size: few
D: .
V: TRBV29-1
J: TRBJ2-6
CDR3: CSVEGGESNVLTF
DNA: TGCAGCGTTGAAGGTGGGGAGAGCAACGTCCTGACTTTC

size: .
D: TRBD1
V: TRBV6-1
J: TRBJ2-5
CDR3: CASSERGQAMRFLYQETQYF
DNA: TGTGCCAGCAGTGAGAGGGGACAGGCGATGCGATTCCTTTACCAAGAGACCCAGTACTTC

size: .
D: TRBD1
V: TRBV5-8
J: TRBJ2-5
CDR3: CASSSGTAFQETQYF
DNA: TGTGCCAGCAGCTCCGGGACAGCCTTCCAAGAGACCCAGTACTTC

size: .
D: .
V: TRBV28
J: TRBJ2-7
CDR3: CASRPPATTYEQYF
DNA: TGTGCCAGCAGGCCCCCTGCGACTACCTACGAGCAGTACTTC

size: .
D: .
V: TRBV11-2
J: TRBJ1-2
CDR3: CASSPTWGEGYGYTF
DNA: TGTGCCAGCAGCCCCACCTGGGGGGAGGGCTATGGCTACACCTTC

size: .
D: TRBD1
V: TRBV9
J: TRBJ2-7
CDR3: CASSPRTGEGQYF
DNA: TGTGCCAGCAGCCCTAGGACAGGAGAAGGGCAGTACTTC

size: once
D: TRBD2
V: TRBV6-5
J: TRBJ2-1
CDR3: CASSAGGRYNEQFF
DNA: TGTGCCAGTTCAGCGGGGGGGCGATACAATGAGCAGTTCTTC

size: .
D: .
V: TRBV7-2
J: TRBJ2-1
CDR3: CASSNTRLVVGYNEQFF
DNA: TGTGCCAGCAGCAACACTAGGTTAGTGGTCGGCTACAATGAGCAGTTCTTC